The rows below give T cell receptor beta chains drawn from one sample of a study of blood T cell repertoires in COVID-19. The assay was immunoSEQ multiplex PCR, and TCRdb's table has in-frame clones only and misses some. The sample includes fewer than 200,000 clones, 82% seen only once; the top ten take about 5%. Sequenced input: PBMCs or T cells enriched from blood (not recorded which). The receptors shown here come from a woman between 55 and 75 years old with acute COVID-19. The CDR3 runs from the conserved cysteine through the conserved F or W. The D gene is left open where the match is weak. Size values are once, few and many counts, or a class for expanded clones, and some rows have none.

>TRBJ2-6|NA|TRBD1|TRBV18
CASSPLGTGKLFVSGANVLTF
TGTGCCAGCTCACCGTTAGGGACAGGGAAGCTGTTTGTCTCTGGGGCCAACGTCCTGACTTTC
>TRBJ2-7|few|NA|TRBV7-8
CASSSRLERGNEQYF
TGTGCCAGCAGCTCCCGACTAGAACGAGGGAACGAGCAGTACTTC
>TRBJ2-2|many|NA|TRBV7-6
CASSLVGGTLGGELFF
TGTGCCAGCAGCTTAGTCGGGGGGACACTCGGCGGGGAGCTGTTTTTT
>TRBJ1-5|NA|NA|TRBV6-5
CASPRSGNNQPQHF
TGTGCCAGCCCCCGATCGGGTAACAATCAGCCCCAGCATTTT
>TRBJ2-3|NA|NA|TRBV10-3
CAISLRGPGSTDTQYF
TGTGCCATCAGCTTACGTGGGCCGGGGAGCACAGATACGCAGTATTTT
>TRBJ1-3|few|NA|TRBV7-2
CASSLTGTPGNTIYF
TGTGCCAGCAGCTTAACCGGGACACCCGGAAACACCATATATTTT
>TRBJ2-3|NA|NA|TRBV18
CASSLRLTSTDTQYF
TGTGCCAGCTCACTTAGACTGACTAGCACAGATACGCAGTATTTT
>TRBJ2-3|NA|NA|TRBV6-2/TRBV6-3
CASSYKGVRADTQYF
TGTGCCAGCAGTTACAAAGGGGTTCGTGCAGATACGCAGTATTTT
>TRBJ1-5|few|NA|TRBV19
CASSIGRQGDQPQHF
TGTGCCAGTAGTATAGGTCGCCAGGGTGATCAGCCCCAGCATTTT
>TRBJ2-4|NA|NA|TRBV7-2
CASSSHNIQYF
TGTGCCAGCAGCTCCCATAACATTCAGTACTTC
>TRBJ2-2|NA|NA|TRBV7-9
CASSLDYTGELFF
TGTGCCAGCAGCTTAGACTACACCGGGGAGCTGTTTTTT
>TRBJ1-2|NA|NA|TRBV18
CASSSGFRDVGYTF
TGTGCCAGCTCTAGCGGATTCAGGGATGTCGGCTACACCTTC
>TRBJ2-3|NA|TRBD2|TRBV7-2
CASRPAGGRSDTQYF
TGTGCCAGCAGGCCAGCGGGGGGGCGGAGTGATACGCAGTATTTT
>TRBJ1-5|NA|NA|TRBV28
CASSPRETVNQPQHF
TGTGCCAGCTCTCCCCGCGAGACAGTCAATCAGCCCCAGCATTTT
>TRBJ2-3|NA|TRBD2|TRBV28
CASSLVTSGRITDTQYF
TGTGCCAGCAGTTTAGTGACTAGCGGGAGGATCACAGATACGCAGTATTTT
>TRBJ2-3|once|NA|TRBV27
CASSQFGPFRGNTQYF
TGTGCCAGCAGTCAATTCGGGCCTTTCAGGGGCAATACGCAGTATTTT
>TRBJ1-5|once|NA|TRBV15
CATSSLSRNQPQHF
TGTGCCACCAGCAGTCTTTCGCGGAATCAGCCCCAGCATTTT
>TRBJ2-1|NA|TRBD1|TRBV10-2
CASGEQGNGQFF
TGCGCCAGCGGGGAACAGGGGAATGGGCAGTTCTTC
>TRBJ1-2|NA|NA|TRBV19
CASSMGRGGYTF
TGTGCCAGTAGTATGGGGAGAGGGGGCTACACCTTC
>TRBJ2-1|NA|NA|TRBV24-1
CATRHQQGEIDEQFF
TGTGCCACCAGACATCAACAGGGTGAGATCGATGAGCAGTTCTTC
>TRBJ2-2|NA|TRBD1|TRBV5-6
CASSFYDRVMTGELFF
TGTGCCAGCAGTTTTTACGACAGGGTGATGACCGGGGAGCTGTTTTTT
>TRBJ2-1|NA|TRBD2|TRBV27
CASRKNFRLAGGGNEQFF
TGTGCCAGCAGGAAAAACTTTCGACTAGCGGGAGGGGGGAATGAGCAGTTCTTC
>TRBJ2-5|NA|TRBD2|TRBV3-1/TRBV3-2
CASSQGSGRAGTQYF
TGTGCCAGCAGTCAGGGTAGCGGGAGGGCCGGGACCCAGTACTTC
>TRBJ2-7|NA|NA|TRBV5-6
CASSLPAGEQYF
TGTGCCAGCAGCTTGCCCGCGGGCGAGCAGTACTTC
>TRBJ1-2|NA|NA|TRBV24-1
CATSDLVGAGGYTF
TGTGCCACCAGTGATTTAGTGGGCGCGGGTGGCTACACCTTC
>TRBJ2-3|NA|NA|TRBV6-2/TRBV6-3
CASSYSTQRVRADTQYF
TGTGCCAGCAGTTACTCTACCCAGCGGGTCAGGGCAGATACGCAGTATTTT
>TRBJ1-5|NA|TRBD1|TRBV27
CASSRDRGNQPQHF
TGTGCCAGCAGTCGGGACAGGGGAAATCAGCCCCAGCATTTT
>TRBJ1-1|NA|NA|TRBV11-2
CASSLGGTFVAFF
TGTGCCAGCAGCCTGGGGGGAACTTTTGTGGCTTTCTTT
>TRBJ1-3|NA|NA|TRBV5-6
CASSFGGNTIYF
TGTGCCAGCAGCTTTGGCGGAAACACCATATATTTT